This entry features one T cell receptor beta chain sequence. The data originate from a study of TIL therapy for anti-PD-1-resistant metastatic lung cancer. Time point meaning: pre-treatment sample, taken before nivolumab and TIL therapy. Patients were adults with stage 4 NSCLC. Sequencing used immunoSEQ v3. Generated by immunoSEQ multiplex PCR, the TCRdb table keeps only in-frame clones and is missing some. In the table there are tens of thousands of clones, roughly 87% of which are singletons. CDR1 is LGHDT and CDR2 is YNNKEL in the germline V gene (reference sequence). CDR3 length: 14 amino acids. V lost 0 bases to trimming and J lost 2 bases, with 5 bases between them.

This TCR derives from a person aged 25 to 80 with non-small cell lung cancer. The sample in question was blood, obtained at baseline. The chain carries TRBV3-1 (or the pseudogene TRBV3-2) and TRBJ1-3; D call uncertain. The CDR3 nucleotides read TGTGCCAGCAGCCAAGATATAGCTGGAAACACCATATATTTT. Its protein is CASSQDIAGNTIYF.